Only a few counts were recorded for the clone carrying this TCR beta chain. Its antigen remains unknown. This sample stems from a study of shared clonotypes between healthy human individuals. Trimming took 4 bases from V and 1 from J; bases not matched to a gene: 6. Germline values: CDR1 SGHVS, CDR2 FQNEAQ. The CDR3 is 17 residues long. The assay was immunoSEQ multiplex PCR, and TCRdb's table has in-frame clones only and misses some. The sample carries some 1 million clones, approximately 72% recorded once. Study-wide results and caveats: Relative to their counterparts shared across all four donors, non-shared clonotypes exhibited diminished generation probabilities.

The source material was memory CD4+ T cells sorted from blood. Subset meaning: CD45RA-negative fraction. The clonotype was recovered from a man aged 18 to 29 in good health. This sequence joins TRBV7-8 and TRBJ1-6, with 8 bases aligning to TRBD1. The CDR3 sequence: CASSSMTGASYNSPLHF. CDR3 nucleotides: TGTGCCAGCAGCTCCATGACAGGGGCGTCCTATAATTCACCCCTCCACTTT.